This T cell receptor beta chain was found in a study of cytomegalovirus exposure and HLA in healthy donors. Regarding this clone: Its antigen is still unknown.

The PCR ran on 60 Vbeta and 13 Jbeta primers. Profiling relied on immunoSEQ multiplex PCR, and the TCRdb table lists in-frame clones only, not all of them. The record lists more than 50,000 clones, of which the ten most abundant hold around an eighth. Findings and caveats of the study: Cytomegalovirus association was listed for around 180 TCR beta chains.

V lost 6 bases to trimming and J lost 6 bases; unmatched junction nucleotides: 8. Germline assignment: CDR1 MNHEY and CDR2 SVGAGI. The CDR3 spans 14 residues. This chain uses TRBV6-5 with TRBJ2-1, with 7 bases identical to TRBD2. The clonotype originates from a man aged 18 to 35 in good health and CMV-seropositive. Specimen: PBMCs. The CDR3 DNA follows: TGTGCCAGCAGAGGGACTACCTCCGGCAATGAGCAGTTCTTC. This codes for CASRGTTSGNEQFF.